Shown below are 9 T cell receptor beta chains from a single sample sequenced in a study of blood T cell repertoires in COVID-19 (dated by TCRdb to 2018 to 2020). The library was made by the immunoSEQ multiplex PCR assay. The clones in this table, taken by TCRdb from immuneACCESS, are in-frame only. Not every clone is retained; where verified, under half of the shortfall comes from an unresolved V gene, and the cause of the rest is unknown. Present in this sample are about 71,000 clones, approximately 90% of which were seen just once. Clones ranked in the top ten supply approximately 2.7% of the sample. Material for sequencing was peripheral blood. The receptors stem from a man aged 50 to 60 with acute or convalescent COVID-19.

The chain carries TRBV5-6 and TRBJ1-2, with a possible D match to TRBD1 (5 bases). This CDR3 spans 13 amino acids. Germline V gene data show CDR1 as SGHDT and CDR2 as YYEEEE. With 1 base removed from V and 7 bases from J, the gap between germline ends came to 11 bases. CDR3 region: CASSLQQAVGYTF. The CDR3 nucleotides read TGTGCCAGCAGCTTGCAACAGGCTGTTGGCTACACCTTC.

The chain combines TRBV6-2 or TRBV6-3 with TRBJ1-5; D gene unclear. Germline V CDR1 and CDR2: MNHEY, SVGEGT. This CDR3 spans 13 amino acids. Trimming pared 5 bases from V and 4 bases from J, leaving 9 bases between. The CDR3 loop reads CASSQPVNQPQHF. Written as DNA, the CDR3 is TGTGCCAGCAGTCAACCAGTAAATCAGCCCCAGCATTTT.

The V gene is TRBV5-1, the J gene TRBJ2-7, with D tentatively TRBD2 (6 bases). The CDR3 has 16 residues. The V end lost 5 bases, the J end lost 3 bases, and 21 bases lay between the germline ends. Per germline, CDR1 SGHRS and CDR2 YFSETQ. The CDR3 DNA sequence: TGCGCCAGCAGTTATGCTAGGGACTCATCCCGCTACGAGCAGTACTTC. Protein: CASSYARDSSRYEQYF.

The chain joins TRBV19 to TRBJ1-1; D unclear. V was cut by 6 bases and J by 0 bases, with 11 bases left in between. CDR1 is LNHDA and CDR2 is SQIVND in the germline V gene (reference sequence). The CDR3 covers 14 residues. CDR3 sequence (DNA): TGTGCCAGTAGGGCACACATGTTGAACACTGAAGCTTTCTTT. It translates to CASRAHMLNTEAFF.

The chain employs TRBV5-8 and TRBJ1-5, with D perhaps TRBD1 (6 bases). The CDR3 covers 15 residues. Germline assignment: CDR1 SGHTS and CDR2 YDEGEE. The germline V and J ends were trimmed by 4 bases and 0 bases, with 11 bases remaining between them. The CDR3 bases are TGTGCCAGCAGCCGAAGGGGGTATAGCAATCAGCCCCAGCATTTT. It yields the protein CASSRRGYSNQPQHF.

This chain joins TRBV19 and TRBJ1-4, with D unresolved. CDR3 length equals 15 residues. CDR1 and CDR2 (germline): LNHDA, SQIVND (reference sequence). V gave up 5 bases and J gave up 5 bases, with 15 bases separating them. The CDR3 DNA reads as TGTGCCAGTAGTCGTCAGGCTCCGTTCAATGAAAAACTGTTTTTT. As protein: CASSRQAPFNEKLFF.

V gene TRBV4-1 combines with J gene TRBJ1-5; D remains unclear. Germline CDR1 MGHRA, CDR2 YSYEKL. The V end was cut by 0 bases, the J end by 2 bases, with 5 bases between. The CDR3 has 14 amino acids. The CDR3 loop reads CASSQEQGNQPQHF. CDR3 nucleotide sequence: TGCGCCAGCAGCCAAGAGCAGGGCAATCAGCCCCAGCATTTT.

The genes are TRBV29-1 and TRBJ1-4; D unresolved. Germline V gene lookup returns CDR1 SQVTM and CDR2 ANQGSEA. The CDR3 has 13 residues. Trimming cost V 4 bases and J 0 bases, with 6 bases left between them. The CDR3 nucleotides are TGCAGCGTTGTGCACACAACTAATGAAAAACTGTTTTTT. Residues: CSVVHTTNEKLFF.

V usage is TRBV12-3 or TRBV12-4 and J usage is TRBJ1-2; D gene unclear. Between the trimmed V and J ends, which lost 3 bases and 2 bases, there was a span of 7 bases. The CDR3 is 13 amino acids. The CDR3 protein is CASSFLTNYGYTF. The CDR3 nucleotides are TGTGCCAGCAGTTTCTTGACAAACTATGGCTACACCTTC.